This TCR beta chain is drawn from a study of T cells after yellow fever vaccination. The CDR3 sequence is 15 residues long. Germline CDR1 is SEHNR and CDR2 is FQNEAQ (reference sequence). Trimming removed 5 bases from V and 0 bases from J, with 12 bases in between. TCRdb recomputed calls from the 5' RACE reads with MiXCR, one row per CDR3 protein. The repertoire consists of more than 350,000 distinct CDR3 sequences, with 11% occurring once and the leading ten covering 18%. The source was PBMCs, collected on the day of the first yellow fever vaccination. The clonotype comes from a man between 18 and 29 years old who received the YFV17D yellow fever vaccine. The chain carries TRBV7-9 and TRBJ2-3, with D uncertain. DNA for the CDR3: TGTGCCAGCAGCCCAACCCTAACTAGCACAGATACGCAGTATTTT. Its translation is CASSPTLTSTDTQYF.